This is a list of T cell receptor beta chains from one sample in a study of CD8 T cells in ankylosing spondylitis. TCRdb reanalysed the 5' RACE reads using MiXCR and keeps one entry per CDR3 protein. Among a few hundred thousand distinct CDR3 sequences, approximately 20% were seen once, and the ten largest hold 42%. Material for sequencing was blood, either unsorted or a sorted T cell fraction (not recorded which). The receptors here all came from a male donor with ankylosing spondylitis. Both conserved end residues are part of each CDR3. A D gene is named only where the DNA matches it firmly. Not every row has a clone size; where given, it reads once, few, many or a size class.

>.|TRBV12-3/TRBV12-4|.|TRBJ2-1|13
TGTGCCAGCAGTTTCGGCAGCTACAATGAGCAGTTCTTC
CASSFGSYNEQFF
>.|TRBV7-9|few|TRBJ2-7|13
TGTGCCAGCAGCTCCCGAGCCTCCTACGAGCAGTACTTC
CASSSRASYEQYF
>.|TRBV4-1|.|TRBJ1-4|16
TGCGCCAGCAGCCAAGATAAGTTGGCGGCTAATGAAAAACTGTTTTTT
CASSQDKLAANEKLFF
>.|TRBV30|few|TRBJ2-5|15
TGTGCCTGGAGTGGAGCCTCGCTAGCTGGGGAGACCCAGTACTTC
CAWSGASLAGETQYF
>TRBD1|TRBV12-3/TRBV12-4|.|TRBJ2-1|15
TGTGCCAGCAGTAGGACAGGAATCTCCTACAATGAGCAGTTCTTC
CASSRTGISYNEQFF
>.|TRBV24-1|.|TRBJ2-3|17
TGTGCCACCAGTGACCCTCGTGGGGCGGAGGCAACAGATACGCAGTATTTT
CATSDPRGAEATDTQYF
>TRBD1|TRBV28|.|TRBJ2-7|13
TGTGCCAGCAGACACAGGGGCGGCTACGAGCAGTACTTC
CASRHRGGYEQYF
>.|TRBV3-1|.|TRBJ2-5|16
TGTGCCAGCAGCCGGAACAGGGAGCCCATACAAGAGACCCAGTACTTC
CASSRNREPIQETQYF
>.|TRBV12-3/TRBV12-4|.|TRBJ1-1|14
TGTGCCAGCAGTCCGGGACTTTGGAACACTGAAGCTTTCTTT
CASSPGLWNTEAFF
>.|TRBV27|.|TRBJ1-1|15
TGTGCCAGCAGTCCCACGGTAGCCATGAACACTGAAGCTTTCTTT
CASSPTVAMNTEAFF
>TRBD1|TRBV29-1|.|TRBJ2-7|14
TGCAGCGTTGGATTGCAGGGGGAGTATTACGAGCAGTACTTC
CSVGLQGEYYEQYF
>.|TRBV24-1|few|TRBJ2-1|15
TGTGCCACCAGTGATTACGGGGGTTCCTACAATGAGCAGTTCTTC
CATSDYGGSYNEQFF
>.|TRBV12-3/TRBV12-4|many|TRBJ2-7|14
TGTGCCAGCAGCCCTGAGGCGTCACACTACGAGCAGTACTTC
CASSPEASHYEQYF
>.|TRBV29-1|many|TRBJ1-2|12
TGCAGCGTTGATGGGGGCTGGAATGGCTACACCTTC
CSVDGGWNGYTF
>.|TRBV9|few|TRBJ2-1|11
TGTGCCAGCAGCGCCGGGCATGAGCAGTTCTTC
CASSAGHEQFF
>.|TRBV4-1|.|TRBJ1-1|13
TGCGCCAGCAGCCAGGTGGGGTTTTCTGAAGCTTTCTTT
CASSQVGFSEAFF
>TRBD1|TRBV5-5|few|TRBJ2-7|15
TGTGCCAGCAGCCCGAAGGACAGGGGCAGCTACGAGCAGTACTTC
CASSPKDRGSYEQYF
>TRBD2|TRBV12-3/TRBV12-4|many|TRBJ2-1|15
TGTGCCAGCACCCTCTGGGCGGGAGGGCAAAATGAGCAGTTCTTC
CASTLWAGGQNEQFF
>TRBD1|TRBV29-1|few|TRBJ1-1|16
TGCAGCGTTGGAGGCCGGGGGACAGGGGAGGACACTGAAGCTTTCTTT
CSVGGRGTGEDTEAFF
>.|TRBV14|few|TRBJ2-7|13
TGTGCCAGCAGCCAACGGGGGAGCTACGAGCAGTACTTC
CASSQRGSYEQYF
>.|TRBV12-3/TRBV12-4|many|TRBJ1-2|13
TGTGCCAGCAGCCCCCAAGGTAGCTATGGCTACACCTTC
CASSPQGSYGYTF
>.|TRBV5-6|.|TRBJ1-6|14
TGTGCCAGCAGCTTGGGAGGGGCCGGTTCACCCCTCCACTTT
CASSLGGAGSPLHF
>.|TRBV4-1|few|TRBJ1-1|14
TGCGCCAGCAGCCAAGATTTCTTGAACACTGAAGCTTTCTTT
CASSQDFLNTEAFF
>TRBD2|TRBV2|few|TRBJ2-7|15
TGTGCCAGCATTGACACTAGCGGCCGGACCTACGAGCAGTACTTC
CASIDTSGRTYEQYF
>.|TRBV7-9|many|TRBJ1-1|15
TGTGCCAGCAGCCCGAGGACCCCGGGGGACACTGAAGCTTTCTTT
CASSPRTPGDTEAFF
>TRBD2|TRBV3-1|few|TRBJ2-3|16
TGTGCCAGCAGCCCCGGGACTAGCGGGGGTGATGATACGCAGTATTTT
CASSPGTSGGDDTQYF
>TRBD2|TRBV7-8|.|TRBJ2-3|11
TGTGCCACCCTAGCGGGGGATACGCAGTATTTT
CATLAGDTQYF
>.|TRBV2|.|TRBJ1-2|15
TGTGCCAGCGAGGAGGGGGGGGCGCTTTTGGATGGCTACACCTTC
CASEEGGALLDGYTF
>.|TRBV20-1|few|TRBJ2-7|13
TGCAGTGCTCGTTCCCCCTCTTCCTACGAGCAGTACTTC
CSARSPSSYEQYF
>.|TRBV7-2|.|TRBJ1-3|15
TGTGCCAGCAGCTCCAGGATATTCTCTGGAAACACCATATATTTT
CASSSRIFSGNTIYF
>.|TRBV10-3|few|TRBJ1-1|12
TGTGCCATCAGTGCTGCGGATACTGAAGCTTTCTTT
CAISAADTEAFF
>TRBD2|TRBV6-5|.|TRBJ2-1|16
TGTGCCAGCAGTTACTCCGCGGGGGGAACCTACAATGAGCAGTTCTTC
CASSYSAGGTYNEQFF
>.|TRBV12-3/TRBV12-4|.|TRBJ1-1|14
TGTGCCAGCAGCACGGCAGGGGTGGGCACTGAAGCTTTCTTT
CASSTAGVGTEAFF
>.|TRBV11-1|.|TRBJ1-2|14
TGTGCCAGCAGCCCCCTTCCGGCAGGGCATGGCTACACCTTC
CASSPLPAGHGYTF
>.|TRBV14|few|TRBJ2-3|15
TGTGCCAGCAGCCAAGAAGGTCAGGAAACAGATACGCAGTATTTT
CASSQEGQETDTQYF
>.|TRBV15|few|TRBJ2-7|16
TGTGCCACCAGCAGAGTCGGGACCGACCCTATCTACGAGCAGTACTTC
CATSRVGTDPIYEQYF
>.|TRBV7-9|.|TRBJ2-1|14
TGTGCCAGCAGCTCCCTCGGAGCTAGACATGAGCAGTTCTTC
CASSSLGARHEQFF
>TRBD2|TRBV5-6|few|TRBJ2-2|16
TGTGCCAGCAGCGATTCGCGGGGGGGAGCCGGCGGGGAGCTGTTTTTT
CASSDSRGGAGGELFF
>TRBD2|TRBV3-1|few|TRBJ2-7|15
TGTGCCAGCAGCGTAAGCGGGGGCCTATACTACGAGCAGTACTTC
CASSVSGGLYYEQYF
>TRBD2|TRBV7-8|.|TRBJ2-3|16
TGTGCCAGCAGCTCCCGACTAGCGGGAGGGACAGATACGCAGTATTTT
CASSSRLAGGTDTQYF
>TRBD1|TRBV7-9|few|TRBJ2-7|13
TGTGCCAGCAGGGAACAGGGGCACTACGAGCAGTACTTC
CASREQGHYEQYF
>.|TRBV6-2/TRBV6-3|.|TRBJ2-3|17
TGTGCCAGCAGCTACCACCCACGGACCTCTAGCACAGATACGCAGTATTTT
CASSYHPRTSSTDTQYF
>.|TRBV29-1|few|TRBJ2-5|12
TGCAGCGTTGGGACCGTTCAAGAGACCCAGTACTTC
CSVGTVQETQYF
>.|TRBV4-1|.|TRBJ1-1|12
TGCGCCAGCAGCCAAGCACACACTGAAGCTTTCTTT
CASSQAHTEAFF
>TRBD1|TRBV9|many|TRBJ2-7|14
TGTGCCAGCAGCGAGGGACAGGGGGGCTACGAGCAGTACTTC
CASSEGQGGYEQYF
>.|TRBV4-2|few|TRBJ1-3|15
TGTGCCAGCAGCCAAGAACCGGCAGGGGTTGACACCATATATTTT
CASSQEPAGVDTIYF
>TRBD1|TRBV28|few|TRBJ1-1|14
TGTGCCAGCAGTCCCGAGACAGGGGGCGGGATGGCTTTCTTT
CASSPETGGGMAFF
>.|TRBV6-5|.|TRBJ2-1|14
TGTGCCAGCAGTTACTCGAAGGGGTGGAATGAGCAGTTCTTC
CASSYSKGWNEQFF
>TRBD1|TRBV6-2/TRBV6-3|few|TRBJ1-1|14
TGTGCCAGCAACCCACGACAGGGAGCCACTGAAGCTTTCTTT
CASNPRQGATEAFF
>.|TRBV6-1|few|TRBJ1-4|14
TGTGCCAGCAGTGGAACGAGGTCTAATGAAAAACTGTTTTTT
CASSGTRSNEKLFF
>.|TRBV27|.|TRBJ2-7|16
TGTGCCAGCAGTTTATCCGGGGCTACGCGACACTACGAGCAGTACTTC
CASSLSGATRHYEQYF